This TCR beta chain appears in the sequencing data of a study of blood T cell repertoires in COVID-19. Study-wide context: The cDNA or gDNA used as material had been derived from T cells, B-cell-depleted T cells, or PBMCs.

Clones were read by immunoSEQ multiplex PCR, and TCRdb kept only the in-frame ones, dropping some. The sample contains 150,000 to 200,000 clones, more than 75% of which appear only once. This TCR came from a human donor in a cohort sampled during active COVID-19. Sequenced material: peripheral blood.

CDR3 sequence: CASSLRGSNEQFF. The DNA of the CDR3 is TGTGCCAGCAGCTTAAGAGGGAGCAATGAGCAGTTCTTC. The chain joins TRBV11-3 to TRBJ2-1; D may be TRBD2 (5 bases). Germline CDR1 reads SGHNT; CDR2 reads YENEEA. V lost 2 bases and J lost 6, with 8 bases in between. The CDR3 has 13 amino acids.